The 12 T cell receptor beta chains presented below share a single source sample, sequenced in a study of T cells in Graves' hyperthyroidism and ophthalmopathy. The CDR3 regions of TCR beta were amplified from RNA transcripts. HTBI primers were used for first-round RT-PCR of the TCR CDR3. TCRdb re-called the multiplex PCR reads through MiXCR, storing one row per CDR3 protein. The sample includes roughly 700,000 distinct CDR3 sequences, roughly 17% of them seen just once. The specimen was blood. These receptors came from a man aged 45-65 years with Graves' hyperthyroidism.

The chain uses TRBV6-2 or TRBV6-3 and TRBJ2-2, with a tentative D call TRBD1 (5 bases). V gave up 5 bases and J gave up 6 bases, with 10 bases separating them. The germline CDR1 and CDR2 sequences are MNHEY and SVGEGT. CDR3 length equals 13 residues. CDR3 nucleotides: TGTGCCAGCAGTACAGGATACGCCGGGGAGCTGTTTTTT. This gives the protein CASSTGYAGELFF.

The DNA of the CDR3 is TGCAGCGTCCAACCTACTAATGAAAAACTGTTTTTT. Translated: CSVQPTNEKLFF. This chain links TRBV29-1 with TRBJ1-4; no clear D gene. The length of the CDR3 is 12 residues. Germline lookup yields CDR1 SQVTM and CDR2 ANQGSEA. Trimming stripped 6 bases from V and 2 bases from J, with 7 bases between.

This rearrangement joins TRBV6-1 to TRBJ2-7, with 9 bases identical to TRBD1. The V and J ends lost 7 bases and 5 bases, in that order; junction bases with no gene match: 9. Germline values: CDR1 MNHNS, CDR2 SASEGT. The CDR3 sequence is 14 residues long. The CDR3 DNA is TGTGCCAGCACGGCCGGGACAGGGTGGGACGAGCAGTACTTC. Protein product: CASTAGTGWDEQYF.

This clonotype was counted ten times or more. The V call is TRBV7-2, the J call TRBJ1-5; tentative D call: TRBD1 (6 bases). This CDR3 comprises 14 residues. V was trimmed by 5 bases and J by 4 bases, leaving 12 bases between them. CDR1 SGHTA and CDR2 FQGNSA come from the germline V gene. The CDR3 DNA reads TGTGCCAGCAGCCAGACAGGCCTAAATCAGCCCCAGCATTTT. It translates to CASSQTGLNQPQHF.

The sample holds many counts of this clonotype. The V and J genes are TRBV24-1 and TRBJ2-6, with TRBD2 as a possible D gene (5 bases). Trimming took 4 bases from V and 2 from J, leaving 8 bases between them. The CDR3 sequence is 15 residues long. The germline V gene has CDR1 KGHDR and CDR2 SFDVKD. The CDR3 sequence is CATSDPGTGANVLTF. The CDR3 DNA is TGTGCCACCAGTGACCCCGGGACTGGGGCCAACGTCCTGACTTTC.

Details on this clonotype: A much larger clone differs from this one at a single base, so this may be a read error. The gene calls are TRBV30 and TRBJ2-1, with D maybe TRBD1 (6 bases). The V gene's germline CDR1 is GTSNPN and CDR2 SVGIG (reference sequence). This CDR3 contains 16 residues. CDR3 DNA sequence: TGTGCCTGGAGTGTGAGGGGGAGAGCTAGCTACGATGAGCAGTTCTTC. Its protein is CAWSVRGRASYDEQFF. Filled out from reference TRBV30 and TRBJ2-1, the complete variable domain reads SQTIHQWPATLVQPVGSPLSLECTVEGTSNPNLYWYRQAAGRGLQLLFYSVGIGQISSEVPQNLSASRPQDRQFILSSKKLLLSDSGFYLCAWSVRGRASYDEQFFGPGTRLTVL.

This clonotype was counted at least ten times. This chain connects TRBV28 to TRBJ2-5, with 10 bases aligning to TRBD2. CDR1 MDHEN and CDR2 SYDVKM come from the germline V gene. The CDR3 length is 17 residues. After removal of 3 bases from V and 4 bases from J, the junction contained 11 bases not matched to a gene. Here the CDR3 DNA reads TGTGCCAGCAGTTTTCAGAGCGCTAGCGGGAGCATAGAGACCCAGTACTTC. It yields the protein CASSFQSASGSIETQYF. The full variable domain, with the rest looked up from reference TRBV28 and TRBJ2-5, is DVKVTQSSRYLVKRTGEKVFLECVQDMDHENMFWYRQDPGLGLRLIYFSYDVKMKEKGDIPEGYSVSREKKERFSLILESASTNQTSMYLCASSFQSASGSIETQYFGPGTRLLVL.

Only a few counts were recorded for this clonotype. The genes are TRBV27 and TRBJ2-7; tentative D call: TRBD2 (6 bases). V shed 0 bases and J shed 2 bases, with 17 bases lying between them. The CDR3 has 17 amino acids. Germline CDR1 MNHEY, CDR2 SMNVEV (reference sequence). CDR3 DNA sequence: TGTGCCAGCAGTTTATCCCGGTGGGTAGCGGAAACCTACGAGCAGTACTTC. Its protein is CASSLSRWVAETYEQYF.

This clonotype appeared many times. This chain joins TRBV18 and TRBJ2-1; the match to TRBD2 covers 11 bases. The V segment lost 3 bases and the J segment 7 bases; nucleotides outside the gene matches: 5. Germline V gene sequence: CDR1 KGHSH, CDR2 LQKENI. This CDR3 comprises 15 residues. CDR3 nucleotide sequence: TGTGCCAGCTCACCCGGGACTAGCGGCGGGAATGAGCAGTTCTTC. Protein product: CASSPGTSGGNEQFF.

The chain has TRBV30 and TRBJ2-3; D unresolved. There are 14 residues in the CDR3. V lost 2 bases to trimming and J lost 3 bases, with 12 bases between them. Germline V lookup: CDR1 GTSNPN, CDR2 SVGIG (reference sequence). In DNA, the CDR3 is TGTGCCTGGAGTATGCAGGCTGGAACAGATACGCAGTATTTT. It specifies CAWSMQAGTDTQYF.

In this sample, this clonotype turned up a few times. The chain employs TRBV2 and TRBJ2-7; TRBD2 matches 14 bases. The CDR3 has 17 amino acids. Germline CDR1 SNHLY, CDR2 FYNNEI. The trim removed 1 base at V and 7 bases at J, leaving 9 bases unmatched. CDR3: CASSEVAGLAGVGEQYF. CDR3 in DNA: TGTGCCAGCAGTGAAGTGGCGGGACTAGCGGGAGTGGGTGAGCAGTACTTC.

This clonotype occurred a few times. The CDR3 sequence: CATSDNRDNYGYTF. In DNA form, the CDR3 reads TGTGCCACCAGTGATAACAGGGATAACTATGGCTACACCTTC. The rearrangement joins TRBV24-1 to TRBJ1-2; D possibly corresponds to TRBD1 (6 bases). The CDR3 length is 14 residues. CDR1 is KGHDR, CDR2 SFDVKD, per germline. Trimming stripped 3 bases from V and 1 base from J, with 8 bases between.